Shown below are 13 T cell receptor beta chains from a single sample sequenced in a study of T cell responses to AZD1222 COVID-19 vaccine. Profiling relied on immunoSEQ multiplex PCR, and the TCRdb table lists in-frame clones only, not all of them. The table records approximately 150,000 clones, roughly nine tenths of them present only once. Sequencing used peripheral blood, obtained on day 0 of AZD1222 vaccination. These receptors all stem from an adult in good health.

V usage is TRBV4-2 and J usage is TRBJ2-1; 15 nucleotides line up with TRBD2. This CDR3 has 19 amino acids. V shed 3 bases, J shed 3 bases, and the junction held 9 bases outside the gene matches. Germline lookup yields CDR1 LGHNA and CDR2 YNFKEQ. The CDR3 nucleotides are TGTGCCAGCAGCCAGCTCGGACTAGCGGGAGGGCCGAGCTACAATGAGCAGTTCTTC. Translated, it gives CASSQLGLAGGPSYNEQFF.

There are a few counts of this clone. The rearrangement joins TRBV5-1 to TRBJ2-7; D remains ambiguous. V was pared by 5 bases and J by 6 bases, with 15 bases between. CDR3 size: 13 residues. CDR1 and CDR2 (germline): SGHRS, YFSETQ. CDR3 sequence (DNA): TGCGCCAGCAGGGTAAGCGTCTCGGGCGAGCAGTACTTC. It translates to CASRVSVSGEQYF.

This clone was counted once. This chain joins TRBV20-1 and TRBJ1-3, with TRBD1 as a possible D gene (5 bases). Trimming pared 3 bases from V and 4 bases from J, leaving 10 bases between. Germline CDR1 reads DFQATT; CDR2 reads SNEGSKA (reference sequence). The length of the CDR3 is 13 residues. CDR3 bases: TGCAGTGCTAGTCTGGGGGTAGGAAACACCATATATTTT. Translating gives CSASLGVGNTIYF.

The genes are TRBV4-1 and TRBJ1-1; 9 nucleotides line up with TRBD1. Germline CDR1 reads MGHRA; CDR2 reads YSYEKL. V lost 4 bases and J lost 6; bases outside the gene matches: 9. This CDR3 is built from 15 residues. CDR3 DNA: TGCGCCAGCAGCCCAAATCCGACAGGGGGGCCTGAAGCTTTCTTT. This translates into CASSPNPTGGPEAFF.

This clone has a single count. CDR3 loop: CASSAYPQGAAGNSPLHF. CDR3 sequence (DNA): TGTGCCAGCAGTGCTTACCCACAGGGGGCGGCGGGTAATTCACCCCTCCACTTT. The chain has TRBV27 and TRBJ1-6, with 9 bases matching TRBD1. This CDR3 region has 18 residues. J gave up 6 bases and V 5 bases, and 14 bases lay outside the gene matches. Per the germline V gene, CDR1 is MNHEY and CDR2 is SMNVEV (reference sequence).

This chain joins TRBV3-1 (or the pseudogene TRBV3-2) and TRBJ1-1, with D perhaps matching TRBD1 (6 bases). The CDR3 is 14 residues long. Looked up from germline, CDR1 is LGHDT and CDR2 is YNNKEL (reference sequence). Between the trimmed V and J ends, which lost 6 bases and 1 base, there was a span of 12 bases. Here the CDR3 DNA reads TGTGCCAGCAGTTCGGGACATTCGAACACTGAAGCTTTCTTT. Translation: CASSSGHSNTEAFF.

The chain employs TRBV10-2 and TRBJ2-3; maybe TRBD1 (6 bases). Per the germline V gene, CDR1 is WSHSY and CDR2 is SAAADI. Between the trimmed V and J ends, which lost 0 bases and 0 bases, there was a span of 7 bases. This CDR3 has 15 amino acids. This chain's CDR3 is CASSESRGSTDTQYF. CDR3 sequence (DNA): TGCGCCAGCAGTGAGTCTAGGGGGAGCACAGATACGCAGTATTTT.

J is TRBJ2-5 and V is TRBV10-3, with a weak D call TRBD1 (6 bases). V was cut by 2 bases and J by 5 bases, with 18 bases left in between. The CDR3 length is 16 residues. From germline, CDR1 is ENHRY and CDR2 SYGVKD. DNA of the CDR3: TGTGCCATCAGTGAGAAGGCAGGGGAATTATCGGAGACCCAGTACTTC. This sequence encodes CAISEKAGELSETQYF.

V is TRBV27 and J is TRBJ1-2; D is perhaps TRBD1 (6 bases). Germline CDR1 and CDR2: MNHEY and SMNVEV (reference sequence). This CDR3 comprises 14 residues. V lost 3 bases, J lost 4 bases, and 12 bases lay in between. CDR3 protein: CASSFGRGSYGYTF. The CDR3 DNA reads as TGTGCCAGCAGTTTTGGCAGGGGATCCTATGGCTACACCTTC.

This clone was found once. V and J are TRBV5-1 and TRBJ2-1; 12 bases line up with TRBD2. This CDR3 comprises 19 residues. J gave up 7 bases and V 5 bases, and 19 bases lay outside the gene matches. Germline-derived CDR1 and CDR2 are SGHRS and YFSETQ. The CDR3, as DNA: TGCGCCAGCAGTTACGACAGGGGACAGACTAGCGGGAGCCTTAATGAGCAGTTCTTC. Its translation is CASSYDRGQTSGSLNEQFF.

This chain connects TRBV7-8 to TRBJ1-5; 9 bases align to TRBD1. Germline V gene sequence: CDR1 SGHVS, CDR2 FQNEAQ. The CDR3 length is 18 residues. V lost 2 bases, J lost 0 bases, and 8 bases stayed unmatched. The CDR3 reads CASSLIIGTGTSNQPQHF. In DNA, the CDR3 is TGTGCCAGCAGCTTAATAATCGGGACAGGGACTAGCAATCAGCCCCAGCATTTT.

This rearrangement joins TRBV7-9 to TRBJ1-6; TRBD1 aligns across 9 bases. Germline CDR1 and CDR2: SEHNR and FQNEAQ (reference sequence). This CDR3 comprises 15 residues. With 5 bases clipped from V and 10 bases from J, the junction kept 9 bases outside the gene matches. CDR3 region: CASSPGQGLGSPLHF. Here the CDR3 DNA reads TGTGCCAGCAGCCCCGGACAGGGGTTAGGGTCACCCCTCCACTTT.

This clone was seen only once. V and J are TRBV12-3 or TRBV12-4 and TRBJ2-1; unclear D gene. This CDR3 has 12 residues. Trimming left V 6 bases short and J 6 bases short, with 9 bases between. CDR3 sequence reads: CASRGVPNEQFF. The CDR3 DNA reads as TGTGCCAGCAGAGGTGTTCCCAATGAGCAGTTCTTC.